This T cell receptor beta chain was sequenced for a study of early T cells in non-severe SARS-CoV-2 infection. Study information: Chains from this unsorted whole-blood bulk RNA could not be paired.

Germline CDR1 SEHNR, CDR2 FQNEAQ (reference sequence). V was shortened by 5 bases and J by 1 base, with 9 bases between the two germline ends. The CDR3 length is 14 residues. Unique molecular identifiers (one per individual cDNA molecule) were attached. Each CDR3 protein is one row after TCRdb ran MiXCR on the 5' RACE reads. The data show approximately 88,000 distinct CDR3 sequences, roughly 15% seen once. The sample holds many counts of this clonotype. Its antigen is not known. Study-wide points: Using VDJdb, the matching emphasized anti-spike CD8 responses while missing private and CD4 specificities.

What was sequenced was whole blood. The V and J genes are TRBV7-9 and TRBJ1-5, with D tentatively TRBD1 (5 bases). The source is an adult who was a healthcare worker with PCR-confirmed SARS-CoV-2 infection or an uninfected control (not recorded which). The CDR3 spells CASSPPGSNQPQHF. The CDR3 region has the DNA TGTGCCAGCAGCCCCCCAGGGAGCAATCAGCCCCAGCATTTT.